This TCR beta chain was documented in a study of shared clonotypes between healthy human individuals. The germline V gene has CDR1 SGHDT and CDR2 YYEEEE. The CDR3 is made up of 13 amino acids. V lost 0 bases, J lost 9 bases, and 12 bases lay in between. Profiling relied on immunoSEQ multiplex PCR, and the TCRdb table lists in-frame clones only, not all of them. The repertoire holds about 2.4 million clones, with under 95% as singletons. Material: naive CD4+ T cells from PBMCs. Regarding subset: CD45RA+ positively selected. This clonotype originated in a man younger than 30 in good health. Some clones in this sample may be carry-over from other donors' samples. V and J are TRBV5-6 and TRBJ2-5; D is undetermined. CDR3 in DNA: TGTGCCAGCAGCTTGGACCCCCTAGGCCCCCAGTACTTC. Translated, it gives CASSLDPLGPQYF.